This TCR beta chain comes out of a study of PD-1 blockade in mismatch repair-deficient tumors. Broader study findings: After pembrolizumab, tumor-resident clones rose rapidly, then generally contracted before radiologic responses.

The length of the CDR3 is 15 residues. V was pared by 2 bases and J by 5 bases, with 15 bases between. Germline lookup yields CDR1 SGHAT and CDR2 FQNNGV. A note on this clone: The antigen remains undetermined.

Assay used: immunoSEQ multiplex PCR; TCRdb lists only in-frame clones, some missing. The table records 100,000 to 150,000 clones, about 88% of them present only once. Sequences were derived from peripheral blood, sampled 44 weeks after starting pembrolizumab. The receptor comes from an adult with mismatch repair-deficient cancer. The rearrangement uses TRBV11-2 and TRBJ1-1; D is possibly TRBD1 (6 bases). CDR3 region: CASSLIWGQGTEAFF. The CDR3 DNA reads TGTGCCAGCAGCTTAATATGGGGGCAGGGTACTGAAGCTTTCTTT.